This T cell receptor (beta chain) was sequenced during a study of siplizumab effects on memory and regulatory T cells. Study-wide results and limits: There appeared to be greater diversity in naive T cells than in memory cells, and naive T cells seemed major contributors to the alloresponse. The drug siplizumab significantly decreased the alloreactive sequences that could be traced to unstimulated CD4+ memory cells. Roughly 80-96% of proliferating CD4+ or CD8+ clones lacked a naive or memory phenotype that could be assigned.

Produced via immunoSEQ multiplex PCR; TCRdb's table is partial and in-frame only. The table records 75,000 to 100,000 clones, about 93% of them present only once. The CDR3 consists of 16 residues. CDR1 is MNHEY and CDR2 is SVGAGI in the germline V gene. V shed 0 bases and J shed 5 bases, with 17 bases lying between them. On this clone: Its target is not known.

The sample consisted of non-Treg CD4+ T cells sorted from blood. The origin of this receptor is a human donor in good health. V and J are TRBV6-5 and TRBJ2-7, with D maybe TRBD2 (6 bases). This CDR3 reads CASSYSSAQGGHEQYF. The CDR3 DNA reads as TGTGCCAGCAGTTACTCGAGTGCTCAGGGAGGCCACGAGCAGTACTTC.